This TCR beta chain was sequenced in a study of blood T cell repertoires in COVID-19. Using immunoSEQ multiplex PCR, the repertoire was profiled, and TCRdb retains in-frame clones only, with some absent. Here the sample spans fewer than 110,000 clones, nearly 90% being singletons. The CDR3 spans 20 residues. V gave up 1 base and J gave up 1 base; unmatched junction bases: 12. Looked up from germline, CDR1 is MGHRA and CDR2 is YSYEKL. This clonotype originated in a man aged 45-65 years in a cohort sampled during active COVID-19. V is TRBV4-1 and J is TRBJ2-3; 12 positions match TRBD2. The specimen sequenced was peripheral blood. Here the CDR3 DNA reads TGCGCCAGCAGCCAAGCCCCTACTAGCGGGGGGCCAACCGGCACAGATACGCAGTATTTT. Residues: CASSQAPTSGGPTGTDTQYF.